Below, 14 T cell receptor beta chains from the same sample are listed, as sequenced in a study of T cells in Graves' hyperthyroidism and ophthalmopathy. Researchers amplified the TCR beta CDR3 regions from RNA transcripts. A first-round RT-PCR of the TCR CDR3 used the HTBI primer set. TCRdb reanalysed the multiplex PCR reads using MiXCR and keeps one entry per CDR3 protein. Of around 760,000 distinct CDR3 sequences listed, just over 35% are singletons. Sequencing input: blood. These receptors were obtained from a woman aged 40 to 49 with Graves' hyperthyroidism.

This clonotype was detected many times. The CDR3 is CASSRRSGLAETYEQYF. CDR3 bases: TGTGCCAGCAGCCGCCGGTCGGGACTAGCGGAAACCTACGAGCAGTACTTC. The chain combines TRBV7-2 with TRBJ2-7; 11 bases map to TRBD2. Trimming at V came to 5 bases and at J to 2 bases, leaving 11 bases not matched to a gene. Germline V gene lookup returns CDR1 SGHTA and CDR2 FQGNSA. The CDR3 runs 17 residues.

This clonotype was seen a handful of times. The V gene is TRBV4-2, the J gene TRBJ2-5, with TRBD1 matching 10 bases. With V trimmed by 2 bases and J by 5 bases, 11 bases remained unmatched. Germline V gene sequence: CDR1 LGHNA, CDR2 YNFKEQ. The CDR3 covers 17 residues. This CDR3 reads CASSQFPGTGDEETQYF. CDR3 DNA: TGTGCCAGCAGCCAATTCCCCGGGACAGGGGATGAGGAGACCCAGTACTTC.

Comment on this clonotype: This clone may be a read error of a much larger clone one base away. The chain couples TRBV6-1 to TRBJ2-7; D unclear. V was clipped by 6 bases and J by 7 bases, with 16 bases between them. The CDR3 covers 13 residues. Germline lookup yields CDR1 MNHNS and CDR2 SASEGT. CDR3 in amino acids: CASSSSDGREQYF. CDR3 in DNA: TGTGCCAGCAGCTCATCCGACGGGCGAGAGCAGTACTTC.

This clonotype showed up just once. A junction boundary mismatches the germline segment, possibly from a read error. The chain has TRBV7-9 and TRBJ2-6; D is perhaps TRBD1 (6 bases). Germline values: CDR1 SEHNR, CDR2 FQNEAQ (reference sequence). This CDR3 contains 16 residues. CDR3 coding DNA: TGCGCCAGCAGCCAAGAAGCAGGGGCTCTCTTCACCGTCCTGACTTTC. Translated, it gives CASSQEAGALFTVLTF.

This clonotype has a handful of counts. J is TRBJ1-2 and V is TRBV15; D is uncertain. This CDR3 is 13 amino acids long. V dropped 0 bases and J dropped 4 bases, with 6 bases sitting between them. The germline gives CDR1 LNHNV, CDR2 YYDKDF (reference sequence). The CDR3 region is CATSRDLSYGYTF. CDR3 DNA: TGTGCCACCAGCAGAGATCTCTCCTATGGCTACACCTTC.

This clonotype was counted ten times or more. The chain joins TRBV9 to TRBJ1-1, with unresolved D. CDR1 and CDR2 (germline): SGDLS, YYNGEE. This CDR3 is built from 15 residues. Trimming took off 4 bases at V and 6 bases at J, with 19 bases between the two ends. CDR3 bases: TGTGCCAGCAGCCCCGGAGTGACCCTCCACTCTGAAGCTTTCTTT. It translates to CASSPGVTLHSEAFF.

Many counts were recorded for this clonotype. The chain employs TRBV7-8 and TRBJ1-2, with D tentatively TRBD1 (5 bases). Germline values: CDR1 SGHVS, CDR2 FQNEAQ. V lost 1 base, J lost 3 bases, and 9 bases lay in between. This CDR3 has 14 residues. The CDR3 region is CASSLVDSHYGYTF. CDR3 sequence (DNA): TGTGCCAGCAGCTTAGTAGACAGCCACTATGGCTACACCTTC. Full variable domain (missing parts from reference TRBV7-8 and TRBJ1-2): GAGVSQSPRYKVAKRGQDVALRCDPISGHVSLFWYQQALGQGPEFLTYFQNEAQLDKSGLPSDRFFAERPEGSVSTLKIQRTQQEDSAVYLCASSLVDSHYGYTFGSGTRLTVV.

This clonotype was seen a handful of times. The chain couples TRBV5-8 to TRBJ2-5, with 9 bases identical to TRBD1. After removal of 4 bases from V and 5 bases from J, the junction contained 6 bases not matched to a gene. The germline gives CDR1 SGHTS, CDR2 YDEGEE. This CDR3 has 14 amino acids. CDR3: CASSQGTGRETQYF. CDR3 nucleotide sequence: TGTGCCAGCAGCCAAGGGACAGGGCGGGAGACCCAGTACTTC.

This clonotype came up a few times. The rearrangement links TRBV4-3 to TRBJ2-7; no definite D call. Trimming removed 1 base at V and 3 bases at J, with 10 bases between. CDR1 is LGHNA and CDR2 is YSLEER in the germline V gene. CDR3 length: 14 residues. The CDR3 region is CASSQARADYEQYF. Here the CDR3 DNA reads TGCGCCAGCAGCCAAGCTCGGGCCGACTACGAGCAGTACTTC.

Comments on this clonotype: A much larger clone differs by one base, so this may be a read error. The rearrangement uses TRBV2 and TRBJ1-2, with D possibly TRBD1 on 5 matching bases. The CDR3 loop spans 11 amino acids. Germline CDR1 SNHLY, CDR2 FYNNEI. The CDR3 is CASRGGEGYAF. CDR3 nucleotide sequence: TGTGCCAGCAGGGGGGGGGAAGGCTACGCCTTC. The full variable domain, its missing parts supplied by reference TRBV2 and TRBJ1-2, is EPEVTQTPSHQVTQMGQEVILRCVPISNHLYFYWYRQILGQKVEFLVSFYNNEISEKSEIFDDQFSVERPDGSNFTLKIRSTKLEDSAMYFCASRGGEGYAFGSGTRLTVV.

At least ten counts were recorded for this clonotype. The J gene is TRBJ1-2, the V gene TRBV24-1, with 9 bases fitting TRBD1. This CDR3 has 14 residues. With V trimmed by 3 bases and J by 5 bases, 3 bases remained unmatched. Germline values: CDR1 KGHDR, CDR2 SFDVKD. CDR3 coding DNA: TGTGCCACCAGTGATCCCGGACAGGGGTATGGCTACACCTTC. Translating it yields CATSDPGQGYGYTF.

The chain carries TRBV19 and TRBJ2-7; the D call may be TRBD1 or TRBD2 (5 bases each). The CDR3 has 13 residues. With 10 bases removed from V and 3 bases from J, the gap between germline ends came to 16 bases. The germline gives CDR1 LNHDA, CDR2 SQIVND (reference sequence). Written as DNA, the CDR3 is TGTGCCACCGCGGCCGGGACGGGCTACGAGCAGTACTTC. It is translated as CATAAGTGYEQYF.

In the case of this clonotype: One junction end disagrees with the germline gene, perhaps due to a read error. The chain is built from TRBV10-3 and TRBJ1-1; 9 bases line up with TRBD1. This CDR3 region has 16 residues. Germline-derived CDR1 and CDR2 are ENHRY and SYGVKD. CDR3 amino acids: CASSYWTGAQGTEAFF. CDR3 DNA: TGTGCCAGCAGTTACTGGACAGGGGCTCAGGGCACTGAAGCTTTCTTT.

The chain carries TRBV28 and TRBJ1-1; 9 nucleotides align to TRBD1. This CDR3 spans 14 amino acids. Losses at the gene ends were 4 bases for V and 6 bases for J; bases not matched to a gene: 6. Germline V CDR1 and CDR2: MDHEN, SYDVKM. This CDR3 is CASSSGQGRAEAFF. The CDR3 nucleotides are TGTGCCAGCAGTTCGGGACAGGGAAGGGCTGAAGCTTTCTTT.